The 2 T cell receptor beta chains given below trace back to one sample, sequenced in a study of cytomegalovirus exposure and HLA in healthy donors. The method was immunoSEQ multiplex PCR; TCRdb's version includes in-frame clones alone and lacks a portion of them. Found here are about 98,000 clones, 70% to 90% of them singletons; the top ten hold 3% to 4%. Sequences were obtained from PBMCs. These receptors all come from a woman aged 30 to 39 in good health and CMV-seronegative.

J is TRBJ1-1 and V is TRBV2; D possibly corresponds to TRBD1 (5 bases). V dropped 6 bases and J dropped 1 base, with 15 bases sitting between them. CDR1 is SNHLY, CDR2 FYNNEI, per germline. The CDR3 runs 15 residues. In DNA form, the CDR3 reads TGTGCCAGCAGAGGCCCGACAGTACGGAACACTGAAGCTTTCTTT. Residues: CASRGPTVRNTEAFF.

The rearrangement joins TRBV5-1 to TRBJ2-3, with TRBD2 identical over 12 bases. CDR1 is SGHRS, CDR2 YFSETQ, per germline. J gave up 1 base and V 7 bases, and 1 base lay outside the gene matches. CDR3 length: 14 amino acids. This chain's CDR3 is CASRTSGGTDTQYF. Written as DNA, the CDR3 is TGCGCCAGCCGGACTAGCGGGGGCACAGATACGCAGTATTTT.